The sequence of this T cell receptor beta chain was determined in a study of OX40 agonist ivuxolimab in advanced cancers. CDR1 and CDR2 (germline): SGHNT, YYREEE (reference sequence). Trimming took 1 base from V and 2 from J, leaving 12 bases between them. The CDR3 totals 15 residues. Broader study findings: Some nonresponders additionally presented with little normalized T-cell clonal expansion.

In regard to this clone: Its antigen is currently unknown.

TCRdb's copy holds only in-frame clones and misses some; the assay was immunoSEQ multiplex PCR. Seen here are about 90,000 clones, roughly 93% observed once, and the top ten hold around 0.35%. The sample here was CD4+ or CD8+ T cells sorted from blood, taken in a trial of the OX40 agonist ivuxolimab. This TCR came from an adult with an advanced solid tumor such as melanoma, head and neck, liver or kidney cancer. This chain links TRBV5-4 with TRBJ2-5; D is possibly TRBD2 (6 bases). The CDR3 DNA sequence: TGTGCCAGCAGCTTGCCAGGCGGGAATCAAGAGACCCAGTACTTC. Its translation is CASSLPGGNQETQYF.